The 5 T cell receptor beta chains in this list originate from one sample, sequenced in a study of blood T cell repertoires in COVID-19. Clones were sequenced by immunoSEQ multiplex PCR, and TCRdb holds only the in-frame ones, with some missing. The sample includes approximately 240,000 clones, around four fifths seen only once; the top ten take more than 4%. The sequenced sample consisted of peripheral blood. These receptors all stem from a man in his fifties with acute or convalescent COVID-19.

The chain has TRBV10-2 and TRBJ1-1, with D uncertain. Germline V gene lookup returns CDR1 WSHSY and CDR2 SAAADI. V was clipped by 0 bases and J by 6 bases, with 11 bases between them. This CDR3 comprises 14 residues. CDR3 protein: CASSESGRKPEAFF. In nucleotides, the CDR3 is TGCGCCAGCAGTGAGTCCGGCAGGAAACCTGAAGCTTTCTTT.

This clone appeared a few times. The chain combines TRBV3-1 (or the pseudogene TRBV3-2) with TRBJ1-6; no reliable D call. Germline lookup yields CDR1 LGHDT and CDR2 YNNKEL (reference sequence). The CDR3 is made up of 12 amino acids. Trimming left V 5 bases short and J 10 bases short, with 9 bases between. CDR3 sequence: CASSFEGSPLHF. CDR3 sequence (DNA): TGTGCCAGCAGCTTCGAGGGATCACCCCTCCACTTT.

V gene TRBV27 combines with J gene TRBJ2-2, with 9 bases identical to TRBD1. The junction had 3 bases not matched to a gene; V was cut back by 4 bases and J by 6 bases. Germline V gene lookup returns CDR1 MNHEY and CDR2 SMNVEV (reference sequence). This CDR3 comprises 14 residues. The CDR3 protein is CASSWDRVSGELFF. The CDR3 coding sequence is TGTGCCAGCAGTTGGGACAGGGTCTCCGGGGAGCTGTTTTTT.

This clone was observed a handful of times. The rearrangement uses TRBV7-9 and TRBJ2-5; D call uncertain. There are 15 residues in the CDR3. V lost 2 bases, J lost 0 bases, and 10 bases lay in between. The germline CDR1 and CDR2 sequences are SEHNR and FQNEAQ (reference sequence). The CDR3 loop reads CASSLRFMYQETQYF. The CDR3 DNA follows: TGTGCCAGCAGCTTACGGTTTATGTACCAAGAGACCCAGTACTTC.

The V gene is TRBV24-1, the J gene TRBJ2-1, with 9 bases identical to TRBD2. This CDR3 region has 16 residues. Germline V CDR1 and CDR2: KGHDR, SFDVKD. Germline trimming cut 9 bases from V and 3 bases from J; bases unmatched to any gene: 11. The CDR3 loop reads CATGGGLAGIYNEQFF. The CDR3 bases are TGTGCCACCGGGGGCGGGCTAGCGGGAATCTACAATGAGCAGTTCTTC.